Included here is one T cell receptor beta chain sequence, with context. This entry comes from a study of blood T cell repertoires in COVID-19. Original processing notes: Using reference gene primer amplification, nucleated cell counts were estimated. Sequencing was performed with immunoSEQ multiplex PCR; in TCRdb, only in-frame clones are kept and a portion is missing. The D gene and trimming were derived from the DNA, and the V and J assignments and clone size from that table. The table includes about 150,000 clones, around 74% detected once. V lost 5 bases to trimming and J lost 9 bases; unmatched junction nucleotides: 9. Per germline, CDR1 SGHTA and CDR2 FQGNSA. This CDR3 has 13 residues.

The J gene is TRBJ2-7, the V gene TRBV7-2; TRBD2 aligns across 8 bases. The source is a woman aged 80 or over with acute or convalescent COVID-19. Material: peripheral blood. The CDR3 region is CASSPSGLPGQYF. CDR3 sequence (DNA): TGTGCCAGCAGCCCTAGCGGGCTTCCTGGGCAGTACTTC.